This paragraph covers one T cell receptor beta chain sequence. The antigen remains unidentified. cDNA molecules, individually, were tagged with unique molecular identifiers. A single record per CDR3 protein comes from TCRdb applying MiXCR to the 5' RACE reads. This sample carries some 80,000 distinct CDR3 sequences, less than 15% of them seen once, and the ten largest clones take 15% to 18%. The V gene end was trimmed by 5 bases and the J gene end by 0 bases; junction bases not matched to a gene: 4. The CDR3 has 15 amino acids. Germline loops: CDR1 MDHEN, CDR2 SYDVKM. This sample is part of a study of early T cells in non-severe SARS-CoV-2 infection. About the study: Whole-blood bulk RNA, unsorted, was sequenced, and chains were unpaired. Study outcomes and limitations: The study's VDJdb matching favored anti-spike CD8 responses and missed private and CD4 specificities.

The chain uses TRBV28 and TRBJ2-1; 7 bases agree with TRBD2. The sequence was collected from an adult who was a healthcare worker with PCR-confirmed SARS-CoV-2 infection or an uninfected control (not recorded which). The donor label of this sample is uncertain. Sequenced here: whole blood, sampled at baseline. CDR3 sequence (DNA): TGTGCCAGCAGTGCTAGCGGCAGCTCCTACAATGAGCAGTTCTTC. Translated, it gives CASSASGSSYNEQFF.